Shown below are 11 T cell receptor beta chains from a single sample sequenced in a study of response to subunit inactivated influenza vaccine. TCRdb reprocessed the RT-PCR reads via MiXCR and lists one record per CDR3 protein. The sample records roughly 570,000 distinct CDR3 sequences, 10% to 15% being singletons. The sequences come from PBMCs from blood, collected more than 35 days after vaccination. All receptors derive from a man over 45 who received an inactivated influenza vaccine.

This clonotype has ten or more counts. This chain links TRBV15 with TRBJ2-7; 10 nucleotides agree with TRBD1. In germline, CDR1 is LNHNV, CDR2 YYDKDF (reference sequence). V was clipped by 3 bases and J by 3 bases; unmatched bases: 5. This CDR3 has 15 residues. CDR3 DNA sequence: TGTGCCACCAGCAGGTACCGGGACAGGGGCTACGAGCAGTACTTC. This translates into CATSRYRDRGYEQYF.

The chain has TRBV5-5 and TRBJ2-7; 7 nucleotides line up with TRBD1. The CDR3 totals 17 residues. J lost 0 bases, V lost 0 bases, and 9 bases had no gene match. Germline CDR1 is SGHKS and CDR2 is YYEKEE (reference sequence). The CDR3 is CASSLGSGQVSSYEQYF. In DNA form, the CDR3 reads TGTGCCAGCAGCTTGGGTTCTGGACAGGTCAGCTCCTACGAGCAGTACTTC. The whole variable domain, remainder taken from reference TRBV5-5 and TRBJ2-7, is DAGVTQSPTHLIKTRGQQVTLRCSPISGHKSVSWYQQVLGQGPQFIFQYYEKEERGRGNFPDRFSARQFPNYSSELNVNALLLGDSALYLCASSLGSGQVSSYEQYFGPGTRLTVT.

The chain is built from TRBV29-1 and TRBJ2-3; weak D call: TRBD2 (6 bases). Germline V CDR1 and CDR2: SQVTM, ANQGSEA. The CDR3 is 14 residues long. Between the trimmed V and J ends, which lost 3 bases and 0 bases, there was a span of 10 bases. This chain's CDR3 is CSVDAGTSTDTQYF. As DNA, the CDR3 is TGCAGCGTTGACGCCGGGACTAGCACAGATACGCAGTATTTT.

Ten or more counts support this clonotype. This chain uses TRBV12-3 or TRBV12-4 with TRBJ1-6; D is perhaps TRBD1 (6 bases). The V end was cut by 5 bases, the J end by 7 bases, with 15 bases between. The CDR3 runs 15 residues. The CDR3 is CASSLGGQLNSPLHF. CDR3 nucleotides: TGTGCCAGCAGTCTAGGGGGGCAACTAAATTCACCCCTCCACTTT.

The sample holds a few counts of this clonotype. The CDR3 DNA sequence: TGCGCCAGCAGCTTGCGGCCGGGCGTTACCGGGGAGCTGTTTTTT. Its translation is CASSLRPGVTGELFF. V and J are TRBV5-1 and TRBJ2-2; D call uncertain. There are 15 residues in the CDR3. Germline CDR1 is SGHRS and CDR2 is YFSETQ. V was pared by 1 base and J by 5 bases, with 12 bases between.

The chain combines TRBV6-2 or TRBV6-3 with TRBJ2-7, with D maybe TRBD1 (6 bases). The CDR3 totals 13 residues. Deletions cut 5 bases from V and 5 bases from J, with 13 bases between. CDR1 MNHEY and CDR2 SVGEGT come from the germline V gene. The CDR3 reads CASSRDIWHEQYF. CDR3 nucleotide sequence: TGTGCCAGCAGTCGGGACATTTGGCACGAGCAGTACTTC.

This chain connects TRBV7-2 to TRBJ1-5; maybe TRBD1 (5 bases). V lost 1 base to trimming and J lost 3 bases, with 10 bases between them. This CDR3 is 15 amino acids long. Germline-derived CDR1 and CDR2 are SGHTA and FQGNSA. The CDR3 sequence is CASSLGSGNNQPQHF. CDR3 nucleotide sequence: TGTGCCAGCAGCTTAGGGTCAGGGAACAATCAGCCCCAGCATTTT.

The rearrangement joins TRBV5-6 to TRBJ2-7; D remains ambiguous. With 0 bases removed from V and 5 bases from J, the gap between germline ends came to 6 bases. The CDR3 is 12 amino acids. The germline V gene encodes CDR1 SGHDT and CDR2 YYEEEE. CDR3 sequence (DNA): TGTGCCAGCAGCTTGGAGCTTAACGAGCAGTACTTC. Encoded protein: CASSLELNEQYF.

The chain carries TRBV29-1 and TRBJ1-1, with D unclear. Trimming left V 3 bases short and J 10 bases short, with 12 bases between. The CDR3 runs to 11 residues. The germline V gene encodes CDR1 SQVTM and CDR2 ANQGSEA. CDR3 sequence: CSVEPGEVAFF. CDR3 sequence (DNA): TGCAGCGTTGAGCCGGGAGAGGTAGCTTTCTTT.

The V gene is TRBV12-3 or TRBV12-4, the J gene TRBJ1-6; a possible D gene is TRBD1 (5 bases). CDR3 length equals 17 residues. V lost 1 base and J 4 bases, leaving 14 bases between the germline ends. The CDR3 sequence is CASSLGGTGHYNSPLHF. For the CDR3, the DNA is TGTGCCAGCAGTTTAGGAGGGACCGGGCATTATAATTCACCCCTCCACTTT.

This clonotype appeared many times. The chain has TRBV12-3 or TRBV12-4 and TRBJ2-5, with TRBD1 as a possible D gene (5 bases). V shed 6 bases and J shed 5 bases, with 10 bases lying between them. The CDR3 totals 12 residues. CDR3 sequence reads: CASSPGMETQYF. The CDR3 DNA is TGTGCCAGCAGCCCAGGGATGGAGACCCAGTACTTC.